One and the same sample provided the 12 T cell receptor beta chains below, sequenced in a study of cytomegalovirus exposure and HLA in healthy donors. TCRdb's copy holds only in-frame clones and misses some; the assay was immunoSEQ multiplex PCR. The sample lists over 150,000 clones; approximately 86% were seen once. The sample consisted of PBMCs. Every receptor here comes from a man aged 18 to 35 in good health and CMV-seropositive.

J is TRBJ1-4 and V is TRBV9; maybe TRBD1 (6 bases). The CDR3 length is 14 residues. V shed 3 bases and J shed 7 bases, with 13 bases lying between them. Per the germline V gene, CDR1 is SGDLS and CDR2 is YYNGEE. CDR3 in amino acids: CASSETGRGEKLFF. DNA of the CDR3: TGTGCCAGCAGCGAAACAGGGAGGGGTGAAAAACTGTTTTTT.

The chain couples TRBV19 to TRBJ2-1; 8 bases line up with TRBD1. The CDR3 contains 12 residues. Trimming took 8 bases from V and 6 from J; bases not matched to a gene: 3. Germline V gene sequence: CDR1 LNHDA, CDR2 SQIVND (reference sequence). The CDR3 loop is CASLTGANEQFF. The CDR3 DNA follows: TGTGCCAGTTTGACAGGGGCCAATGAGCAGTTCTTC.

The chain is built from TRBV7-9 and TRBJ1-4; D gene uncertain. The CDR3 spans 16 residues. V lost 5 bases and J lost 0, with 13 bases in between. The germline V gene has CDR1 SEHNR and CDR2 FQNEAQ (reference sequence). CDR3: CASSPGMGATNEKLFF. Written as DNA, the CDR3 is TGTGCCAGCAGCCCAGGCATGGGAGCAACTAATGAAAAACTGTTTTTT. The variable domain in full, completed from reference TRBV7-9 and TRBJ1-4, reads DTGVSQNPRHKITKRGQNVTFRCDPISEHNRLYWYRQTLGQGPEFLTYFQNEAQLEKSRLLSDRFSAERPKGSFSTLEIQRTEQGDSAMYLCASSPGMGATNEKLFFGSGTQLSVL.

This chain links TRBV13 with TRBJ2-3; 7 nucleotides match TRBD2. The CDR3 is 15 residues long. Unmatched junction bases numbered 2, after V lost 1 base and J lost 1 base. The germline V gene has CDR1 PRHDT and CDR2 FYEKMQ (reference sequence). The CDR3 DNA reads as TGTGCCAGCAGCTTAGCGGGAGGTGGCACAGATACGCAGTATTTT. It is translated as CASSLAGGGTDTQYF.

This chain uses TRBV30 with TRBJ2-1; maybe TRBD1 (6 bases). CDR3 size: 13 residues. Germline V lookup: CDR1 GTSNPN, CDR2 SVGIG (reference sequence). CDR3 sequence (DNA): TGTCAAGGCTCCCAGGGACACTTGGATGAGCAGTTCTTC. Its translation is CQGSQGHLDEQFF.

This chain connects TRBV6-5 to TRBJ1-2; unclear D gene. This CDR3 is 12 amino acids long. Trimming stripped 6 bases from V and 8 bases from J, with 13 bases between. Germline CDR1 and CDR2: MNHEY and SVGAGI. CDR3: CASSPLNGGYTF. The CDR3 DNA is TGTGCCAGCAGCCCTCTCAACGGGGGCTACACCTTC.

The genes are TRBV7-2 and TRBJ2-7; D gene unclear. V lost 5 bases, J lost 4 bases, and 18 bases lay in between. The CDR3 is made up of 15 amino acids. The germline CDR1 and CDR2 sequences are SGHTA and FQGNSA. The CDR3 protein is CASSQAQTTAYEQYF. The CDR3 bases are TGTGCCAGCAGCCAAGCGCAAACCACGGCGTACGAGCAGTACTTC.

The chain combines TRBV6-5 with TRBJ2-7, with D possibly matching TRBD2 (6 bases). Trimming left V 2 bases short and J 5 bases short, with 10 bases between. CDR1 and CDR2 from the germline V gene are MNHEY and SVGAGI. CDR3 length: 13 amino acids. The chain's CDR3 is CASSYQGGDEQYF. The CDR3 nucleotides are TGTGCCAGCAGTTACCAGGGAGGCGACGAGCAGTACTTC.

As regards this clone: This sample also contains other DNA sequences that code for the same CDR3. The chain couples TRBV7-2 to TRBJ1-1; 11 nucleotides align to TRBD1. The V gene's germline CDR1 is SGHTA and CDR2 FQGNSA. Trimming took 5 bases from V and 5 from J; bases not matched to a gene: 4. The length of the CDR3 is 14 residues. As DNA, the CDR3 is TGTGCCAGCAGCCGGGACAGGGGGGGAACTGAAGCTTTCTTT. Translation gives CASSRDRGGTEAFF.

The V gene is TRBV7-8, the J gene TRBJ2-7; D possibly corresponds to TRBD1 (6 bases). The CDR3 is made up of 14 amino acids. Trimming left V 2 bases short and J 0 bases short, with 8 bases between. Germline-derived CDR1 and CDR2 are SGHVS and FQNEAQ. CDR3 nucleotides: TGTGCCAGCAGCTTACGGACAGCCTCCTACGAGCAGTACTTC. As protein: CASSLRTASYEQYF.

The chain is built from TRBV5-4 and TRBJ1-3, with D possibly matching TRBD1 (6 bases). Germline CDR1 reads SGHNT; CDR2 reads YYREEE (reference sequence). The CDR3 loop spans 15 amino acids. V dropped 1 base and J dropped 2 bases, with 10 bases sitting between them. The CDR3, as DNA: TGTGCCAGCAGCTTGAGGGGACAAGCTGGAAACACCATATATTTT. Translating gives CASSLRGQAGNTIYF.

CDR3 residues: CASSEMWSSGNTIYF. The CDR3, as DNA: TGTGCCAGCAGTGAAATGTGGAGCTCTGGAAACACCATATATTTT. The chain joins TRBV6-1 to TRBJ1-3; no clear D gene. The CDR3 totals 15 residues. V was cut by 2 bases and J by 0 bases, with 8 bases left in between. Germline lookup yields CDR1 MNHNS and CDR2 SASEGT.